These 27 T cell receptor beta chains share one sample of origin, sequenced in a study of shared clonotypes between healthy human individuals. Profiling relied on immunoSEQ multiplex PCR, and the TCRdb table lists in-frame clones only, not all of them. The sample shows around 2,100,000 clones, approximately 95% of them seen only once. CD45RO-negative cells were positively selected for CCR7, leaving out terminally differentiated effector memory CD45RA+ cells. Sequencing input: naive CD8+ T cells sorted from blood. The source of these receptors is a man between 18 and 29 years old in good health.

The rearrangement links TRBV6-1 to TRBJ2-3; D ambiguous. Germline loops: CDR1 MNHNS, CDR2 SASEGT. Between the trimmed V and J ends, which lost 2 bases and 2 bases, there was a span of 8 bases. CDR3 size: 14 residues. The CDR3 sequence: CASSEPDLTDTQYF. The CDR3 coding sequence is TGTGCCAGCAGTGAACCCGACCTCACAGATACGCAGTATTTT.

The chain uses TRBV5-5 and TRBJ1-1; D gene ambiguous. The V gene lost 2 bases and the J gene lost 2 bases, with 13 bases spanning the gap. Germline V gene lookup returns CDR1 SGHKS and CDR2 YYEKEE (reference sequence). The CDR3 is made up of 15 amino acids. CDR3 region: CASSLSPGINTEAFF. For the CDR3, the DNA is TGTGCCAGCAGCTTATCGCCGGGGATCAACACTGAAGCTTTCTTT. Using reference TRBV5-5 and TRBJ1-1 for the parts outside the CDR3, the full variable domain is DAGVTQSPTHLIKTRGQQVTLRCSPISGHKSVSWYQQVLGQGPQFIFQYYEKEERGRGNFPDRFSARQFPNYSSELNVNALLLGDSALYLCASSLSPGINTEAFFGQGTRLTVV.

The chain carries TRBV27 and TRBJ1-5; D gene ambiguous. The CDR3 covers 14 residues. V lost 0 bases and J 3 bases, leaving 6 bases between the germline ends. The germline V gene has CDR1 MNHEY and CDR2 SMNVEV (reference sequence). The CDR3 coding sequence is TGTGCCAGCAGTTTATCAGGGTTCAATCAGCCCCAGCATTTT. It specifies CASSLSGFNQPQHF.

This chain links TRBV5-6 with TRBJ2-7; the D call may be TRBD1 or TRBD2 (5 bases each). Trimming removed 3 bases at V and 0 bases at J, with 16 bases between. CDR1 is SGHDT, CDR2 YYEEEE, per germline. This CDR3 spans 16 amino acids. Here the CDR3 reads CASSSDPGRSSYEQYF. The DNA of the CDR3 is TGTGCCAGCAGCTCCGACCCGGGACGCAGCTCCTACGAGCAGTACTTC.

The chain has TRBV25-1 and TRBJ2-3; no reliable D call. V gave up 3 bases and J gave up 0 bases, with 4 bases separating them. Germline lookup yields CDR1 MGHDK and CDR2 SYGVNS. The length of the CDR3 is 13 residues. CDR3 protein: CASSDISTDTQYF. For the CDR3, the DNA is TGTGCCAGCAGTGACATCAGCACAGATACGCAGTATTTT.

This rearrangement joins TRBV2 to TRBJ2-7; 9 nucleotides line up with TRBD2. Germline assignment: CDR1 SNHLY and CDR2 FYNNEI. Trimming cost V 5 bases and J 4 bases; bases outside gene matches: 15. The CDR3 totals 17 residues. The CDR3 spells CASSQSGLAGRWYEQYF. CDR3 sequence (DNA): TGTGCCAGCAGTCAATCTGGGCTAGCGGGAAGATGGTACGAGCAGTACTTC.

Turning to this clone: Other DNA sequences from this sample encode an identical CDR3 as well. The chain uses TRBV27 and TRBJ1-5; 7 bases map to TRBD1. This CDR3 has 14 amino acids. V lost 3 bases, J lost 4 bases, and 3 bases stayed unmatched. CDR1 MNHEY and CDR2 SMNVEV come from the germline V gene (reference sequence). The CDR3 DNA sequence: TGTGCCAGCAGTTTGGTACAGGGGAATCAGCCCCAGCATTTT. Protein product: CASSLVQGNQPQHF.

J is TRBJ2-7 and V is TRBV5-6; tentatively, D is TRBD1 (6 bases). The V gene's germline CDR1 is SGHDT and CDR2 YYEEEE. The CDR3 covers 14 residues. V lost 4 bases and J 4 bases, leaving 15 bases between the germline ends. CDR3 coding DNA: TGTGCCAGCAGCGAGAGTTACAGGGATTACGAGCAGTACTTC. Amino acid sequence: CASSESYRDYEQYF.

V and J are TRBV5-6 and TRBJ1-2; 7 nucleotides agree with TRBD1. The trim removed 3 bases at V and 3 bases at J, leaving 11 bases unmatched. Germline V gene data show CDR1 as SGHDT and CDR2 as YYEEEE. This CDR3 has 16 amino acids. The DNA of the CDR3 is TGTGCCAGCAGCTCTCTACCGACAGGGCTTGACTATGGCTACACCTTC. Encoded protein: CASSSLPTGLDYGYTF. Full variable domain (remainder filled in from reference TRBV5-6 and TRBJ1-2): DAGVTQSPTHLIKTRGQQVTLRCSPKSGHDTVSWYQQALGQGPQFIFQYYEEEERQRGNFPDRFSGHQFPNYSSELNVNALLLGDSALYLCASSSLPTGLDYGYTFGSGTRLTVV.

The rearrangement joins TRBV27 to TRBJ2-3; D gene ambiguous. V was cut by 6 bases and J by 2 bases, with 21 bases left in between. Germline V gene lookup returns CDR1 MNHEY and CDR2 SMNVEV (reference sequence). The CDR3 sequence is 17 residues long. The CDR3 protein is CASRPFDPPSLTDTQYF. The CDR3 DNA follows: TGTGCCAGCAGGCCCTTCGACCCTCCCTCCCTCACAGATACGCAGTATTTT.

This chain joins TRBV4-1 and TRBJ2-7; 11 positions agree with TRBD2. With 6 bases clipped from V and 2 bases from J, the junction kept 6 bases outside the gene matches. The germline V gene has CDR1 MGHRA and CDR2 YSYEKL. This CDR3 spans 15 amino acids. The CDR3 nucleotides read TGCGCCAGCAGTTTCGGGACTAGCGGAACCTACGAGCAGTACTTC. Amino acids: CASSFGTSGTYEQYF.

The chain recombines TRBV27 with TRBJ2-7; 7 positions agree with TRBD1. In germline, CDR1 is MNHEY, CDR2 SMNVEV (reference sequence). The junction had 5 bases not matched to a gene; V was cut back by 5 bases and J by 7 bases. The CDR3 is 12 amino acids. The CDR3 DNA sequence: TGTGCCAGCAGTGGGCAGGGGGTGGAGCAGTACTTC. This encodes CASSGQGVEQYF.

This chain connects TRBV13 to TRBJ1-1, with D hard to call. The V end lost 4 bases, the J end lost 2 bases, and 8 bases lay between the germline ends. Germline CDR1 is PRHDT and CDR2 is FYEKMQ (reference sequence). The CDR3 consists of 13 residues. In DNA form, the CDR3 reads TGTGCCAGCAGCTCCCGGGCCAACACTGAAGCTTTCTTT. This encodes CASSSRANTEAFF.

The chain recombines TRBV5-4 with TRBJ2-1; the D is unclear. The length of the CDR3 is 13 residues. Deletions cut 4 bases from V and 0 bases from J, with 5 bases between. The V gene's germline CDR1 is SGHNT and CDR2 YYREEE (reference sequence). The CDR3 protein is CASSRSSYNEQFF. The CDR3 region has the DNA TGTGCCAGCAGCCGTAGCTCCTACAATGAGCAGTTCTTC.

The rearrangement uses TRBV5-4 and TRBJ1-3; 9 bases line up with TRBD1. The CDR3 is 15 residues long. CDR1 and CDR2 from the germline V gene are SGHNT and YYREEE (reference sequence). With V trimmed by 4 bases and J by 4 bases, 6 bases remained unmatched. In DNA, the CDR3 is TGTGCCAGCAGCCGAGGGACAGGGCCAGGAAACACCATATATTTT. Protein: CASSRGTGPGNTIYF.

J is TRBJ2-7 and V is TRBV9; D remains ambiguous. Germline values: CDR1 SGDLS, CDR2 YYNGEE. The CDR3 consists of 15 residues. The germline V and J ends were trimmed by 3 bases and 5 bases, with 18 bases remaining between them. The CDR3 region has the DNA TGTGCCAGCAGCGCCACGACCGGGCTCATCGACGAGCAGTACTTC. Its protein product is CASSATTGLIDEQYF.

The chain joins TRBV7-9 to TRBJ2-3; the match to TRBD1 covers 9 bases. Germline V gives CDR1 SEHNR, CDR2 FQNEAQ (reference sequence). The V and J ends lost 11 bases and 6 bases, in that order; junction bases with no gene match: 12. The CDR3 covers 14 residues. CDR3 DNA sequence: TGTGCCTGCCACCGGGACAGGGAGTCGGATACGCAGTATTTT. This gives the protein CACHRDRESDTQYF. Full variable domain (rest looked up from reference TRBV7-9 and TRBJ2-3): DTGVSQNPRHKITKRGQNVTFRCDPISEHNRLYWYRQTLGQGPEFLTYFQNEAQLEKSRLLSDRFSAERPKGSFSTLEIQRTEQGDSAMYLCACHRDRESDTQYFGPGTRLTVL.

The chain uses TRBV4-3 and TRBJ1-4, with a weak D call TRBD1 (5 bases). Germline V gene lookup returns CDR1 LGHNA and CDR2 YSLEER. CDR3 length equals 16 residues. V shed 0 bases and J shed 3 bases, with 11 bases lying between them. Here the CDR3 DNA reads TGCGCCAGCAGCCAAGATGTGGGGGAGGCTAATGAAAAACTGTTTTTT. This sequence encodes CASSQDVGEANEKLFF.

This chain joins TRBV19 and TRBJ1-5; D unresolved. The CDR3 length is 13 residues. V was cut by 0 bases and J by 6 bases, with 6 bases left in between. Germline V gives CDR1 LNHDA, CDR2 SQIVND (reference sequence). This CDR3 is CASSIDYSQPQHF. The CDR3 DNA sequence: TGTGCCAGTAGTATAGATTACTCTCAGCCCCAGCATTTT.

The V and J genes are TRBV27 and TRBJ1-6; 8 nucleotides agree with TRBD1. Trimming took 2 bases from V and 8 from J; bases not matched to a gene: 5. Germline CDR1 MNHEY, CDR2 SMNVEV (reference sequence). CDR3 size: 15 residues. As DNA, the CDR3 is TGTGCCAGCAGTTTAGTCGGGACAGGTTATTCACCCCTCCACTTT. Translation gives CASSLVGTGYSPLHF.

On this clone itself: The same CDR3 is also encoded by other DNA sequences in this sample. The chain recombines TRBV7-9 with TRBJ2-3, with 13 bases identical to TRBD2. The V and J ends lost 5 bases and 2 bases, in that order; junction bases with no gene match: 7. CDR3 length: 17 residues. Germline V lookup: CDR1 SEHNR, CDR2 FQNEAQ (reference sequence). Here the CDR3 reads CASSPRLAGGNTDTQYF. DNA of the CDR3: TGTGCCAGCAGCCCGAGACTAGCGGGAGGTAACACAGATACGCAGTATTTT.

The CDR3 is CASSIAVSSTDTQYF. The CDR3 coding sequence is TGTGCCAGTAGTATAGCGGTGTCTAGCACAGATACGCAGTATTTT. This chain links TRBV19 with TRBJ2-3; D ambiguous. CDR3 length equals 15 residues. The germline V gene has CDR1 LNHDA and CDR2 SQIVND (reference sequence). Between the trimmed V and J ends, which lost 1 base and 0 bases, there was a span of 8 bases.

This chain links TRBV9 with TRBJ1-2; TRBD1 matches 7 bases. This CDR3 has 16 residues. J gave up 4 bases and V 0 bases, and 9 bases lay outside the gene matches. Germline values: CDR1 SGDLS, CDR2 YYNGEE. CDR3 nucleotide sequence: TGTGCCAGCAGCGTAGCTGTTCAGGGGGACTCCTATGGCTACACCTTC. The encoded protein is CASSVAVQGDSYGYTF. Filled out from reference TRBV9 and TRBJ1-2, the complete variable domain reads DSGVTQTPKHLITATGQRVTLRCSPRSGDLSVYWYQQSLDQGLQFLIQYYNGEERAKGNILERFSAQQFPDLHSELNLSSLELGDSALYFCASSVAVQGDSYGYTFGSGTRLTVV.

This clone has a single count. Within the sample, other DNA sequences also encode this same CDR3. The chain employs TRBV6-5 and TRBJ1-6, with D unresolved. Germline V gene lookup returns CDR1 MNHEY and CDR2 SVGAGI. With 0 bases removed from V and 6 bases from J, the gap between germline ends came to 6 bases. This CDR3 has 14 residues. CDR3 region: CASSYSGSNSPLHF. The CDR3 region has the DNA TGTGCCAGCAGTTACTCAGGGAGTAATTCACCCCTCCACTTT.

The chain couples TRBV5-1 to TRBJ1-5; tentatively, D is TRBD1 (5 bases). Germline V CDR1 and CDR2: SGHRS, YFSETQ. This CDR3 has 14 residues. V gave up 0 bases and J gave up 5 bases, with 9 bases separating them. DNA of the CDR3: TGCGCCAGCAGCTTGGGTGCGGGGGATCAGCCCCAGCATTTT. Translated, it gives CASSLGAGDQPQHF.

The chain joins TRBV28 to TRBJ2-3; D gene unclear. With 5 bases removed from V and 7 bases from J, the gap between germline ends came to 10 bases. This CDR3 spans 12 amino acids. The germline V gene encodes CDR1 MDHEN and CDR2 SYDVKM. In nucleotides, the CDR3 is TGTGCCAGCAGTATCGACTTATATACGCAGTATTTT. Protein product: CASSIDLYTQYF.

The gene calls are TRBV30 and TRBJ2-7; TRBD1 agrees at 8 bases. The trim removed 5 bases at V and 3 bases at J, leaving 6 bases unmatched. This CDR3 comprises 13 residues. CDR1 and CDR2 from the germline V gene are GTSNPN and SVGIG (reference sequence). The CDR3 loop is CAWAGGGDYEQYF. CDR3 DNA sequence: TGTGCCTGGGCAGGGGGCGGGGACTACGAGCAGTACTTC.